A single sample gave rise to the 6 T cell receptor beta chains below, sequenced in a study of cytomegalovirus exposure and HLA in healthy donors. In the PCR, 60 Vbeta and 13 Jbeta primers were used. Produced via immunoSEQ multiplex PCR; TCRdb's table is partial and in-frame only. The sample holds about 77,000 clones, nearly 80% seen once. Sequencing input: PBMCs. The receptors stem from a middle-aged man in good health and CMV-seronegative.

This clone was recorded a few times. This chain uses TRBV11-2 with TRBJ2-7; D perhaps matches TRBD1 (5 bases). The length of the CDR3 is 16 residues. CDR1 and CDR2 (germline): SGHAT, FQNNGV. The V and J ends lost 5 bases and 6 bases respectively, with 23 bases between them. Here the CDR3 DNA reads TGTGCCAGCAGCCCCGGACAATACACTTTTCGCAGCGAGCAGTACTTC. This codes for CASSPGQYTFRSEQYF.

The chain uses TRBV18 and TRBJ1-5; 7 nucleotides agree with TRBD1. Trimming took 4 bases from V and 3 from J; bases not matched to a gene: 6. Germline V gives CDR1 KGHSH, CDR2 LQKENI. The CDR3 is 15 residues long. The CDR3 is CASSRGTADNQPQHF. CDR3 nucleotides: TGTGCCAGCTCACGGGGGACAGCGGACAATCAGCCCCAGCATTTT. Combining the CDR3 with reference TRBV18 and TRBJ1-5 gives the whole variable domain NAGVMQNPRHLVRRRGQEARLRCSPMKGHSHVYWYRQLPEEGLKFMVYLQKENIIDESGMPKERFSAEFPKEGPSILRIQQVVRGDSAAYFCASSRGTADNQPQHFGDGTRLSIL.

The rearrangement joins TRBV5-1 to TRBJ2-3, with TRBD2 matching 9 bases. CDR1 is SGHRS, CDR2 YFSETQ, per germline. V gave up 1 base and J gave up 1 base; unmatched junction bases: 1. The CDR3 consists of 15 residues. The CDR3 protein is CASSLRTSGTDTQYF. CDR3 DNA: TGCGCCAGCAGCTTGCGGACTAGCGGCACAGATACGCAGTATTTT. Looking up the rest from reference TRBV5-1 and TRBJ2-3 gives the full variable domain: KAGVTQTPRYLIKTRGQQVTLSCSPISGHRSVSWYQQTPGQGLQFLFEYFSETQRNKGNFPGRFSGRQFSNSRSEMNVSTLELGDSALYLCASSLRTSGTDTQYFGPGTRLTVL.

The chain has TRBV2 and TRBJ1-2; D remains unclear. This CDR3 has 13 amino acids. The V and J ends lost 7 bases and 5 bases respectively, with 14 bases between them. Germline V gives CDR1 SNHLY, CDR2 FYNNEI. DNA for the CDR3: TGTGCCAGCACTCCACTAGGAATTTATGGCTACACCTTC. This encodes CASTPLGIYGYTF.

This clone was seen only once. The chain couples TRBV10-3 to TRBJ2-2, with 8 bases identical to TRBD1. V shed 4 bases and J 2 bases; nucleotides not matched to a gene: 3. The CDR3 is 15 residues long. From germline, CDR1 is ENHRY and CDR2 SYGVKD. The CDR3 DNA follows: TGTGCCATCAGTGGGCAGGGGGCCAACACCGGGGAGCTGTTTTTT. It codes for CAISGQGANTGELFF.

The chain recombines TRBV4-1 with TRBJ2-1; 11 bases are a match to TRBD2. The junction had 10 bases not matched to a gene; V was cut back by 3 bases and J by 6 bases. Germline V gene data show CDR1 as MGHRA and CDR2 as YSYEKL. The CDR3 has 17 amino acids. The CDR3, as DNA: TGCGCCAGCAGCCATGCTGGGACTAGCGGAGGGACCAATGAGCAGTTCTTC. Protein product: CASSHAGTSGGTNEQFF.